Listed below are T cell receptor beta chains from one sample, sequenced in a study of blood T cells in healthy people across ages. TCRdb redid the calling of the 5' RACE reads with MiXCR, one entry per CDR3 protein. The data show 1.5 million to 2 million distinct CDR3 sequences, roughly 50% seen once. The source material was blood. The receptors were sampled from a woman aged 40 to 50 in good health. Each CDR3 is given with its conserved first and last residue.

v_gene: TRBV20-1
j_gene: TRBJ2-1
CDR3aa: CSARIGGDYEQFF

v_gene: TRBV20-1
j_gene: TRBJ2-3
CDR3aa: CSAGEVKGRTDTQYF

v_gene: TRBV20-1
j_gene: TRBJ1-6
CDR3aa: CSALQTSAYNSPLHF

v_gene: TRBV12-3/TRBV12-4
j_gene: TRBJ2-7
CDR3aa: CASSSLFRDRVPYEQYF

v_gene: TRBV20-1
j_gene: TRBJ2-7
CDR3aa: CSARTGISYEQYF

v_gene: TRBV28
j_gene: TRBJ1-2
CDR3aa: CAMNTGTGSGYTF

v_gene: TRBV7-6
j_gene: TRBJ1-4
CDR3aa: CASSTGNDEKLFF

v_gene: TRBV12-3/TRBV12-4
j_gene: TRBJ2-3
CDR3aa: CASSYPGFRTDTQYF

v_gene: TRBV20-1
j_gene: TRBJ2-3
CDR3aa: CSARKRAGTQSTDTQYF

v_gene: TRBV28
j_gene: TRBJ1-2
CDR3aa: CASGLVDREDYGYTF

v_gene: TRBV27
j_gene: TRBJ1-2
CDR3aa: CASSLSEGRGYTF

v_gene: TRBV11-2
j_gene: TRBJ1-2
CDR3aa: CASSLGRLGAIDYGYTF

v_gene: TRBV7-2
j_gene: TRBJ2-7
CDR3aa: CASSLGGGKDEQYF

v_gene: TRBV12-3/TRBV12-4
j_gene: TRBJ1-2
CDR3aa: CASSFFLGGSNYGYTF

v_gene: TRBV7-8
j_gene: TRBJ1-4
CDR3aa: CASRQATPGKLFF

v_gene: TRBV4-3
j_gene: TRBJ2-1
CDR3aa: CASSQDPGLAVRNEQFF

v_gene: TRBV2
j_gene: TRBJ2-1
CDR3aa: CASSEGLAGGFYNEQFF

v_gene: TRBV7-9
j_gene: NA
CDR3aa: CASSQPSTGGYNEQYF

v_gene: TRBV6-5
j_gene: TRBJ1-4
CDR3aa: CASSYSGGLVEKLFF

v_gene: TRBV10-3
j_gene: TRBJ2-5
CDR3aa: CAISEPQQETQYF

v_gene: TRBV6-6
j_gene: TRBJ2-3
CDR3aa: CASSGVKTDTQYF

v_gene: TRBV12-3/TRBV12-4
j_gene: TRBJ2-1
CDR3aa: CASSFTPTLGYEQFF

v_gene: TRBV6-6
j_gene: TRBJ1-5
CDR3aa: CASRSTGTQMRAQHF

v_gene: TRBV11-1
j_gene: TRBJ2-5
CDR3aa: CASKRGTPQETQYF

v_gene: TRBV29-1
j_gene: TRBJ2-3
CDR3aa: CSVVGHSSTDTQYF

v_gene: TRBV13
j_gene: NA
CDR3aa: CASSSGQRWMGTQYF

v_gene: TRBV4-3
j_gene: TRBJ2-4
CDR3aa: CASSQGREMGNIQYF

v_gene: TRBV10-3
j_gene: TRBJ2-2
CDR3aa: CAISADENTGELFF

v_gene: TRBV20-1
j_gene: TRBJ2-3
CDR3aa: CSARRGDTQYF

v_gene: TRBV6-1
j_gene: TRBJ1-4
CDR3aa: CASQVNEKLFF

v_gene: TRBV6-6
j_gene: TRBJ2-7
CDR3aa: CASTRAGEFIEQYF

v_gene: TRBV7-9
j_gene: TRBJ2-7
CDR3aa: CASSLLLGPYEQYF

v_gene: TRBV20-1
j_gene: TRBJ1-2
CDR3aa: CSATEGPVYGYTF

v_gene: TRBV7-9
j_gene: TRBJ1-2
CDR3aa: CASSSDQGAYSGYTF

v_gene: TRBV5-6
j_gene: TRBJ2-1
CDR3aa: CASSSRGTGSVNEQFF

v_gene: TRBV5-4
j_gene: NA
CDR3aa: CASSSDRDETQYF